The clone carrying this TCR beta chain was picked up many times. What it binds is not known. The read ends 3 residues shy of where the CDR3 ends; the end is completed using the germline J gene. The data stem from a study of T cell clonality in common variable immunodeficiency. General study points: CVID subjects had higher TCRbeta clonality than healthy controls, most marked in about a third. Fewer TCRbeta clones were shared among CVID subjects than controls. Reportedly, TCR beta sequences from common variable immunodeficiency showed fewer deletions and N-nucleotide insertions.

Germline CDR1 KGHSH, CDR2 LQKENI. The CDR3 loop spans 13 amino acids. Trimming stripped 3 bases from V and 3 bases from J, with 8 bases between. TCRdb keeps only in-frame clones here, not all; method: immunoSEQ multiplex PCR. The sample has about 34,000 clones, none seen only once. This receptor was taken from a person aged 18 to 75 in good health. The specimen was peripheral blood mononuclear cells. The chain uses TRBV18 and TRBJ1-1; D gene unclear. The DNA read from the CDR3 is TGTGCCAGCTCACCGGTAAGGGACACTGAA. Its translation is CASSPVRDTE. The full CDR3 is CASSPVRDTEAFF.